Presented here are 17 T cell receptor beta chains from one specimen sequenced in a study of T cells in localized non-small cell lung cancer. TCRdb's table, derived via immunoSEQ multiplex PCR, lists solely in-frame clones and lacks some. The table has over 9,000 clones, 80% to 90% seen once. The sample here was peripheral blood, taken before any cancer treatment. These receptor sequences come from a male donor older than 55 with stage III lung adenocarcinoma.

This chain joins TRBV7-6 and TRBJ2-7; possible D gene TRBD1, 6 bases. Trimming left V 3 bases short and J 3 bases short, with 15 bases between. Germline CDR1 SGHVS, CDR2 FNYEAQ. The CDR3 length is 15 residues. The CDR3 spells CASSFDVQGYYEQYF. CDR3 DNA sequence: TGTGCCAGCAGCTTCGATGTTCAGGGGTACTACGAGCAGTACTTC.

The V and J genes are TRBV11-3 and TRBJ2-3; D is unclear. The CDR3 is 15 amino acids. Germline V CDR1 and CDR2: SGHNT, YENEEA. With 1 base removed from V and 2 bases from J, the gap between germline ends came to 10 bases. CDR3 sequence reads: CASSLGSGITDTQYF. Here the CDR3 DNA reads TGTGCCAGCAGCTTAGGATCAGGAATCACAGATACGCAGTATTTT.

This chain uses TRBV4-1 with TRBJ2-1; 7 bases are shared with TRBD2. Germline V lookup: CDR1 MGHRA, CDR2 YSYEKL. The V gene end was trimmed by 0 bases and the J gene end by 12 bases; junction bases not matched to a gene: 14. The CDR3 length is 16 residues. CDR3 DNA: TGCGCCAGCAGCCAAGAAGGAGTCCGGGGGGAACAAGGGCAGTTCTTC. Protein: CASSQEGVRGEQGQFF.

This chain links TRBV11-2 with TRBJ1-1, with D possibly matching TRBD1 (6 bases). Deletions cut 1 base from V and 5 bases from J, with 11 bases between. The CDR3 is 14 residues long. In germline, CDR1 is SGHAT, CDR2 FQNNGV. The CDR3 reads CASSLAGARTEAFF. Here the CDR3 DNA reads TGTGCCAGCAGCTTAGCGGGGGCGAGAACTGAAGCTTTCTTT.

V and J are TRBV7-9 and TRBJ2-7, with D uncertain. V lost 3 bases, J lost 3 bases, and 9 bases lay in between. This CDR3 region has 13 residues. The germline CDR1 and CDR2 sequences are SEHNR and FQNEAQ (reference sequence). As DNA, the CDR3 is TGTGCCAGCAGCTTTCTGTCTTTCTACGAGCAGTACTTC. Encoded protein: CASSFLSFYEQYF.

The chain has TRBV5-1 and TRBJ2-2; D remains ambiguous. V was clipped by 7 bases and J by 3 bases, with 13 bases between them. Germline-derived CDR1 and CDR2 are SGHRS and YFSETQ. The CDR3 covers 14 residues. The CDR3 nucleotides are TGCGCCAGCCGAGGCCCGGTGGACACCGGGGAGCTGTTTTTT. Translation gives CASRGPVDTGELFF. The whole variable domain, filled in from reference TRBV5-1 and TRBJ2-2, reads KAGVTQTPRYLIKTRGQQVTLSCSPISGHRSVSWYQQTPGQGLQFLFEYFSETQRNKGNFPGRFSGRQFSNSRSEMNVSTLELGDSALYLCASRGPVDTGELFFGEGSRLTVL.

The chain links TRBV6-5 to TRBJ1-2; possibly TRBD1 for D (5 bases). The CDR3 runs 14 residues. V was trimmed by 5 bases and J by 1 base, leaving 11 bases between them. Germline V gene sequence: CDR1 MNHEY, CDR2 SVGAGI. The CDR3 region has the DNA TGTGCCAGCAGTGCGAGAGACAGTAACTATGGCTACACCTTC. Its translation is CASSARDSNYGYTF.

This chain uses TRBV5-1 with TRBJ2-3; a weak D match, TRBD1 (6 bases). The CDR3 has 15 amino acids. Germline CDR1 reads SGHRS; CDR2 reads YFSETQ. Trimming took off 4 bases at V and 4 bases at J, with 16 bases between the two ends. Here the CDR3 DNA reads TGCGCCAGCAGCCCCGCCGGGACAACTCCAGATACGCAGTATTTT. Translating gives CASSPAGTTPDTQYF. Using reference TRBV5-1 and TRBJ2-3 for the parts outside the CDR3, the full variable domain is KAGVTQTPRYLIKTRGQQVTLSCSPISGHRSVSWYQQTPGQGLQFLFEYFSETQRNKGNFPGRFSGRQFSNSRSEMNVSTLELGDSALYLCASSPAGTTPDTQYFGPGTRLTVL.

This clone came up once. This chain joins TRBV6-5 and TRBJ1-5; D unclear. V lost 2 bases and J lost 2, with 7 bases in between. The CDR3 contains 14 residues. CDR1 MNHEY and CDR2 SVGAGI come from the germline V gene. The CDR3 nucleotides read TGTGCCAGCAGTTACGGGTCAGGCAATCAGCCCCAGCATTTT. Its protein is CASSYGSGNQPQHF.

This chain uses TRBV7-9 with TRBJ2-1; tentatively, D is TRBD2 (6 bases). Trimming pared 0 bases from V and 6 bases from J, leaving 18 bases between. Germline assignment: CDR1 SEHNR and CDR2 FQNEAQ (reference sequence). CDR3 length: 17 residues. CDR3 in DNA: TGTGCCAGCAGCTTAGCACGCGGGACCCGTCTACTCAATGAGCAGTTCTTC. It is translated as CASSLARGTRLLNEQFF. Full variable domain (remainder filled in from reference TRBV7-9 and TRBJ2-1): DTGVSQNPRHKITKRGQNVTFRCDPISEHNRLYWYRQTLGQGPEFLTYFQNEAQLEKSRLLSDRFSAERPKGSFSTLEIQRTEQGDSAMYLCASSLARGTRLLNEQFFGPGTRLTVL.

The chain joins TRBV7-9 to TRBJ1-3; 12 bases are a match to TRBD1. This CDR3 comprises 16 residues. V was clipped by 5 bases and J by 3 bases; unmatched bases: 5. Germline loops: CDR1 SEHNR, CDR2 FQNEAQ (reference sequence). The CDR3 spells CASSPGTGGSGNTIYF. In DNA, the CDR3 is TGTGCCAGCAGCCCGGGGACAGGGGGCAGTGGAAACACCATATATTTT.

This chain joins TRBV4-1 and TRBJ2-1; tentatively, D is TRBD1 or TRBD2 (5 bases each). The CDR3 length is 14 residues. V was pared by 5 bases and J by 8 bases, with 16 bases between. Germline V lookup: CDR1 MGHRA, CDR2 YSYEKL. The CDR3 region is CASSTGPPLDEQFF. In DNA form, the CDR3 reads TGCGCCAGCAGCACGGGACCTCCCTTGGATGAGCAGTTCTTC.

V is TRBV27 and J is TRBJ2-3; tentative D call: TRBD2 (5 bases). Germline CDR1 reads MNHEY; CDR2 reads SMNVEV (reference sequence). The CDR3 extends over 11 amino acids. V lost 6 bases, J lost 6 bases, and 7 bases lay in between. DNA of the CDR3: TGTGCCAGCAGCCCGGGGGATACGCAGTATTTT. Its translation is CASSPGDTQYF.

J is TRBJ1-1 and V is TRBV6-1; D is uncertain. This CDR3 is 13 amino acids long. The V end lost 6 bases, the J end lost 2 bases, and 10 bases lay between the germline ends. In germline, CDR1 is MNHNS, CDR2 SASEGT. The CDR3 region has the DNA TGTGCCAGCAGCCCACAGCCAAACACTGAAGCTTTCTTT. Its protein is CASSPQPNTEAFF.

The chain has TRBV9 and TRBJ2-4, with D unclear. Germline V gene lookup returns CDR1 SGDLS and CDR2 YYNGEE. V was clipped by 2 bases and J by 10 bases, with 16 bases between them. CDR3 length equals 14 residues. CDR3 nucleotide sequence: TGTGCCAGCAGCGTGGGTGGTGTGGGTACAATTCAGTACTTC. Protein: CASSVGGVGTIQYF.

This clone was seen just once. The chain couples TRBV19 to TRBJ1-2; D may be TRBD1 (5 bases). Per the germline V gene, CDR1 is LNHDA and CDR2 is SQIVND (reference sequence). There are 15 residues in the CDR3. V lost 5 bases, J lost 5 bases, and 18 bases lay in between. The CDR3 is CASSPLGEIWYGYTF. The DNA of the CDR3 is TGTGCCAGTAGTCCGTTAGGGGAAATTTGGTATGGCTACACCTTC.

By frequency in the sample, this clone is medium-sized. V usage is TRBV7-9 and J usage is TRBJ1-1; D is possibly TRBD1 (6 bases). Deletions cut 5 bases from V and 2 bases from J, with 12 bases between. The germline V gene encodes CDR1 SEHNR and CDR2 FQNEAQ (reference sequence). The CDR3 has 14 residues. Here the CDR3 reads CASSPRTENTEAFF. CDR3 bases: TGTGCCAGCAGCCCTCGGACAGAAAACACTGAAGCTTTCTTT.